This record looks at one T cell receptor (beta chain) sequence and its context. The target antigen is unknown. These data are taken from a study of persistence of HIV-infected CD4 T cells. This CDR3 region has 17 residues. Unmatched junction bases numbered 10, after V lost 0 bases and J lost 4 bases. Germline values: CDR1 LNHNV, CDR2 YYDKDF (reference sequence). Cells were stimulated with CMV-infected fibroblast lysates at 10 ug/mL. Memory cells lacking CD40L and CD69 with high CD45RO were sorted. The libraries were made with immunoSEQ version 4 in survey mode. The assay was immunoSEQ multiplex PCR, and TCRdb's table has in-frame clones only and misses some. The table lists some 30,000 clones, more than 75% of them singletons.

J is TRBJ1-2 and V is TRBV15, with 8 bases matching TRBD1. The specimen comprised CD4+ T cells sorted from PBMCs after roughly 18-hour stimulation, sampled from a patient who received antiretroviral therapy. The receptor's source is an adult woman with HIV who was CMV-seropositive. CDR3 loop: CATSRDRVGGQAYGYTF. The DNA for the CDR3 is TGTGCCACCAGCAGAGATCGGGTGGGGGGACAGGCCTATGGCTACACCTTC.